These 23 T cell receptor beta chains originate from one sample sequenced in a study of PD-1 blockade in classical Hodgkin lymphoma. Indicated time point: cycle 4 day 1 (C4D1), after 6 weeks of nivolumab. Autologous stem cell transplantation was followed by relapse in every patient, and brentuximab vedotin exposure varied. Method: immunoSEQ multiplex PCR; TCRdb's copy keeps in-frame clones and lacks some. The top ten hold approximately 8.4% of the sample, which has over 50,000 clones, 70% to 90% seen once. Sequences were derived from peripheral blood mononuclear cells (PBMCs), sampled before the fourth cycle of nivolumab. The source is a human donor with classical Hodgkin lymphoma.

This clone has more than one count but fewer than ten. J is TRBJ2-5 and V is TRBV6-1; unclear D gene. Germline CDR1 and CDR2: MNHNS and SASEGT. This CDR3 comprises 12 residues. V lost 3 bases to trimming and J lost 5 bases, with 7 bases between them. The CDR3 is CASSETGETQYF. As DNA, the CDR3 is TGTGCCAGCAGTGAGACCGGGGAGACCCAGTACTTC.

The rearrangement uses TRBV6-5 and TRBJ1-5; 8 positions match TRBD1. In germline, CDR1 is MNHEY, CDR2 SVGAGI. V lost 5 bases, J lost 4 bases, and 4 bases stayed unmatched. This CDR3 contains 14 residues. CDR3 coding DNA: TGTGCCAGCAGTGACAGGGGTCTTAATCAGCCCCAGCATTTT. This gives the protein CASSDRGLNQPQHF.

The V and J genes are TRBV7-8 and TRBJ1-3, with D unresolved. V lost 2 bases, J lost 0 bases, and 11 bases lay in between. This CDR3 has 16 amino acids. CDR1 and CDR2 from the germline V gene are SGHVS and FQNEAQ. The CDR3 is CASSLRATLSGNTIYF. The CDR3, as DNA: TGTGCCAGCAGCTTACGGGCGACTCTCTCTGGAAACACCATATATTTT.

The chain employs TRBV11-2 and TRBJ1-2; a possible D gene is TRBD1 (5 bases). V was cut by 4 bases and J by 4 bases, with 7 bases left in between. The V gene's germline CDR1 is SGHAT and CDR2 FQNNGV. This CDR3 is built from 12 residues. In nucleotides, the CDR3 is TGTGCCAGCAGCTGGACAACCTATGGCTACACCTTC. Translation gives CASSWTTYGYTF.

J is TRBJ2-7 and V is TRBV6-1; 9 bases are shared with TRBD2. V was clipped by 5 bases and J by 0 bases; unmatched bases: 2. CDR3 length: 14 residues. Per the germline V gene, CDR1 is MNHNS and CDR2 is SASEGT. The CDR3 DNA reads TGTGCCAGCAGTATTAGCGGGGGCTCCTACGAGCAGTACTTC. This gives the protein CASSISGGSYEQYF.

The chain is built from TRBV28 and TRBJ1-2; TRBD1 matches at 9 bases. CDR1 is MDHEN and CDR2 is SYDVKM in the germline V gene. V shed 10 bases and J 1 base; nucleotides not matched to a gene: 4. The CDR3 loop spans 13 amino acids. The CDR3 sequence: CAIRDRVNYGYTF. The CDR3 coding sequence is TGTGCCATCCGGGACAGGGTTAACTATGGCTACACCTTC.

This rearrangement joins TRBV5-1 to TRBJ2-6; weak D call: TRBD1 (6 bases). This CDR3 spans 15 amino acids. Trimming removed 4 bases at V and 2 bases at J, with 10 bases between. Per the germline V gene, CDR1 is SGHRS and CDR2 is YFSETQ. CDR3 region: CASSATGTGANVLTF. The CDR3 bases are TGCGCCAGCAGCGCAACAGGGACTGGGGCCAACGTCCTGACTTTC.

The chain carries TRBV11-2 and TRBJ2-1, with D maybe TRBD2 (6 bases). This CDR3 contains 17 residues. Germline V gene sequence: CDR1 SGHAT, CDR2 FQNNGV. Trimming stripped 5 bases from V and 3 bases from J, with 20 bases between. CDR3 coding DNA: TGTGCCAGCAGCCACTCGACGCGGGGACCATACTACAATGAGCAGTTCTTC. Translated: CASSHSTRGPYYNEQFF.

J is TRBJ2-7 and V is TRBV7-8, with D tentatively TRBD2 (6 bases). Germline CDR1 and CDR2: SGHVS and FQNEAQ. The CDR3 extends over 17 amino acids. V lost 3 bases to trimming and J lost 3 bases, with 21 bases between them. The CDR3 DNA follows: TGTGCCAGCAGCTTCTCGAGGTTGGGGGAGGCCTACTACGAGCAGTACTTC. Translated, it gives CASSFSRLGEAYYEQYF.

The chain joins TRBV5-1 to TRBJ2-5; 13 bases map to TRBD2. CDR3 size: 15 residues. Germline CDR1 SGHRS, CDR2 YFSETQ. The V and J ends lost 3 bases and 4 bases, in that order; junction bases with no gene match: 3. Written as DNA, the CDR3 is TGCGCCAGCAGCTCTGGACTAGCGGGGGCAGAGACCCAGTACTTC. It is translated as CASSSGLAGAETQYF.

V is TRBV5-1 and J is TRBJ2-3, with D possibly called TRBD1 or TRBD2 (5 bases each). Per the germline V gene, CDR1 is SGHRS and CDR2 is YFSETQ. V dropped 5 bases and J dropped 1 base, with 14 bases sitting between them. The CDR3 has 15 residues. The CDR3 nucleotides read TGCGCCAGCAGGGCAGGGACCGGGGGCACAGATACGCAGTATTTT. It translates to CASRAGTGGTDTQYF.

This clone has a single count. In nucleotides, the CDR3 is TGTGCCAGCAGTGGGGATAGAAGCCACGAGCAGTACTTC. This gives the protein CASSGDRSHEQYF. The rearrangement joins TRBV2 to TRBJ2-7, with D unclear. Per the germline V gene, CDR1 is SNHLY and CDR2 is FYNNEI. Trimming cost V 4 bases and J 5 bases, with 12 bases left between them. CDR3 size: 13 residues.

The rearrangement uses TRBV19 and TRBJ1-3; D call uncertain. Trimming took 6 bases from V and 4 from J, leaving 10 bases between them. Germline CDR1 and CDR2: LNHDA and SQIVND (reference sequence). CDR3 length equals 13 residues. For the CDR3, the DNA is TGTGCCAGTAGCCCTCGCGGGGGAAACACCATATATTTT. Amino acid sequence: CASSPRGGNTIYF.

This chain links TRBV7-9 with TRBJ2-7, with 12 bases identical to TRBD2. The V and J ends lost 5 bases and 4 bases, in that order; junction bases with no gene match: 12. CDR1 is SEHNR and CDR2 is FQNEAQ in the germline V gene (reference sequence). The CDR3 is 17 residues long. The CDR3 coding sequence is TGTGCCAGCAGCCTCTCCCCTCTAGCGGGGGGGCAATACGAGCAGTACTTC. This codes for CASSLSPLAGGQYEQYF.

The chain employs TRBV5-1 and TRBJ1-1, with 7 bases that match TRBD1. Germline CDR1 SGHRS, CDR2 YFSETQ. The junction had 13 bases not matched to a gene; V was cut back by 7 bases and J by 4 bases. This CDR3 has 15 residues. Here the CDR3 reads CASQSREGAFTEAFF. For the CDR3, the DNA is TGCGCCAGCCAATCTCGGGAGGGGGCTTTCACTGAAGCTTTCTTT.

The J gene is TRBJ2-3, the V gene TRBV5-8; D is ambiguous. V was pared by 0 bases and J by 1 base, with 9 bases between. Germline loops: CDR1 SGHTS, CDR2 YDEGEE. The CDR3 extends over 15 amino acids. CDR3 sequence reads: CASSLAHYCTDTQYF. DNA for the CDR3: TGTGCCAGCAGCTTGGCCCACTATTGCACAGATACGCAGTATTTT.

This chain connects TRBV7-9 to TRBJ1-1; TRBD1 matches 7 bases. CDR1 and CDR2 from the germline V gene are SEHNR and FQNEAQ (reference sequence). The ends lost 1 base at V and 1 base at J; junction bases unmatched: 3. The length of the CDR3 is 15 residues. The CDR3 bases are TGTGCCAGCAGCTTAGGAGGGGGCGCGAACACTGAAGCTTTCTTT. Translated, it gives CASSLGGGANTEAFF.

The CDR3: CAWTAWRAGELFF. As DNA, the CDR3 is TGTGCCTGGACCGCTTGGCGGGCCGGGGAGCTGTTTTTT. The rearrangement joins TRBV30 to TRBJ2-2, with D possibly matching TRBD2 (5 bases). The CDR3 spans 13 residues. Trimming removed 4 bases from V and 6 bases from J, with 12 bases in between. The germline CDR1 and CDR2 sequences are GTSNPN and SVGIG (reference sequence).

This chain joins TRBV6-1 and TRBJ2-3; 7 nucleotides agree with TRBD1. CDR1 is MNHNS and CDR2 is SASEGT in the germline V gene. V was pared by 9 bases and J by 0 bases, with 6 bases of the junction left unmatched. The CDR3 is 14 amino acids. The CDR3 DNA is TGTGCCAGTCATGGGACAGCTAGCACAGATACGCAGTATTTT. It translates to CASHGTASTDTQYF.

The rearrangement joins TRBV2 to TRBJ1-5; D gene uncertain. The CDR3 loop spans 13 amino acids. Germline loops: CDR1 SNHLY, CDR2 FYNNEI. V was trimmed by 8 bases and J by 7 bases, leaving 15 bases between them. The CDR3 bases are TGTGCCAGCGCGCCCGGTTTGTGGCAGCCCCAGCATTTT. It specifies CASAPGLWQPQHF.

The chain joins TRBV6-5 to TRBJ2-5, with TRBD1 identical over 10 bases. Unmatched junction bases numbered 2, after V lost 0 bases and J lost 1 base. CDR3 length: 16 amino acids. Germline values: CDR1 MNHEY, CDR2 SVGAGI. CDR3 sequence (DNA): TGTGCCAGCAGTTACTCCGGGACAGGGGTCCAAGAGACCCAGTACTTC. It yields the protein CASSYSGTGVQETQYF.

The J gene is TRBJ2-1, the V gene TRBV9; perhaps D is TRBD1 or TRBD2 (5 bases each). V lost 4 bases and J lost 4, with 18 bases in between. Germline V gene lookup returns CDR1 SGDLS and CDR2 YYNGEE. The CDR3 loop spans 16 amino acids. CDR3 region: CASSLRPGTAYNEQFF. The CDR3 coding sequence is TGTGCCAGCAGCCTTAGACCCGGGACGGCATACAATGAGCAGTTCTTC.

The chain joins TRBV7-8 to TRBJ1-1; D is undetermined. Germline assignment: CDR1 SGHVS and CDR2 FQNEAQ. V lost 1 base to trimming and J lost 1 base, with 7 bases between them. The CDR3 is 14 residues long. The DNA for the CDR3 is TGTGCCAGCAGCTTAGTCTTCCCGAACACTGAAGCTTTCTTT. This encodes CASSLVFPNTEAFF.